The rows below give T cell receptor beta chains drawn from one sample of a study of CD8 T cells in ankylosing spondylitis. TCRdb independently ran MiXCR on the 5' RACE reads; one entry per CDR3 protein. The data show about 500,000 distinct CDR3 sequences, roughly 5% seen once. Sequencing input: blood, either unsorted or a sorted T cell fraction (not recorded which). All receptors derive from a male donor with ankylosing spondylitis. The CDR3 runs from the conserved cysteine through the conserved F or W. D genes are given only for firm matches. Size is omitted from some rows. Given values are once, few, many or a class for expanded clones.

j_call: TRBJ1-3; v_call: TRBV12-3/TRBV12-4; clone_size: many; d_call: TRBD1; cdr3_aa: CASSRRDRARNTIYF; cdr3_nt: TGTGCCAGCAGTCGCCGGGACAGAGCTCGGAACACCATATATTTT
j_call: TRBJ2-3; v_call: TRBV5-1; clone_size: few; d_call: .; cdr3_aa: CASSLVYTQYF; cdr3_nt: TGCGCCAGCAGCTTAGTCTATACGCAGTATTTT
j_call: TRBJ1-3; v_call: TRBV9; clone_size: many; d_call: .; cdr3_aa: CASSVSDWHSGNTIYF; cdr3_nt: TGTGCCAGCAGCGTATCGGACTGGCACTCTGGAAACACCATATATTTT
j_call: TRBJ2-5; v_call: TRBV7-9; clone_size: many; d_call: .; cdr3_aa: CASSLDVRAQYF; cdr3_nt: TGTGCCAGCAGCTTAGACGTGCGGGCCCAGTACTTC
j_call: TRBJ2-2; v_call: TRBV5-8; clone_size: .; d_call: .; cdr3_aa: CAISPWTDLNTGELFF; cdr3_nt: TGTGCCATCAGCCCCTGGACAGACCTGAACACCGGGGAGCTGTTTTTT
j_call: TRBJ2-3; v_call: TRBV4-3; clone_size: many; d_call: TRBD2; cdr3_aa: CASSQTAGGRVTQYF; cdr3_nt: TGCGCCAGCAGCCAGACAGCGGGAGGAAGGGTTACGCAGTATTTT
j_call: TRBJ1-5; v_call: TRBV20-1; clone_size: many; d_call: .; cdr3_aa: CSASRTGQLPQHF; cdr3_nt: TGCAGTGCTAGCAGGACGGGGCAATTGCCCCAGCATTTT
j_call: TRBJ1-2; v_call: TRBV4-1; clone_size: many; d_call: .; cdr3_aa: CASSQDWLNHGYTF; cdr3_nt: TGCGCCAGCAGCCAAGATTGGCTGAATCATGGCTACACCTTC
j_call: TRBJ2-1; v_call: TRBV12-3/TRBV12-4; clone_size: many; d_call: TRBD2; cdr3_aa: CASSPMGGHVNEQFF; cdr3_nt: TGTGCCAGCAGTCCCATGGGAGGGCATGTCAATGAGCAGTTCTTC
j_call: TRBJ2-4; v_call: TRBV7-2; clone_size: few; d_call: .; cdr3_aa: CASSPAVDSGNIQYF; cdr3_nt: TGTGCCAGCAGCCCGGCGGTCGACAGTGGAAACATTCAGTACTTC
j_call: TRBJ2-1; v_call: TRBV28; clone_size: many; d_call: TRBD2; cdr3_aa: CAIYSATGGSSNEQFF; cdr3_nt: TGTGCCATCTACTCGGCCACGGGGGGGTCCTCCAATGAGCAGTTCTTC
j_call: TRBJ1-4; v_call: TRBV12-3/TRBV12-4; clone_size: few; d_call: .; cdr3_aa: CASKLEWGSATEKLFF; cdr3_nt: TGTGCCAGCAAGCTTGAGTGGGGTAGTGCGACTGAAAAACTGTTTTTT
j_call: TRBJ1-5; v_call: TRBV2; clone_size: few; d_call: .; cdr3_aa: CASEQRSLGQPQHF; cdr3_nt: TGTGCCAGCGAACAAAGGAGTCTCGGTCAGCCCCAGCATTTT
j_call: TRBJ2-5; v_call: TRBV6-2/TRBV6-3; clone_size: many; d_call: TRBD2; cdr3_aa: CASSSGTSGPRETQYF; cdr3_nt: TGTGCCAGCAGTTCCGGGACTAGCGGACCCCGGGAGACCCAGTACTTC
j_call: TRBJ1-2; v_call: TRBV27; clone_size: many; d_call: .; cdr3_aa: CASSFSIDPNYGYTF; cdr3_nt: TGTGCCAGCAGTTTTTCGATAGACCCTAACTATGGCTACACCTTC
j_call: TRBJ1-5; v_call: TRBV11-2; clone_size: few; d_call: .; cdr3_aa: CASSFVHDQPQHF; cdr3_nt: TGTGCCAGCAGCTTTGTACATGATCAGCCCCAGCATTTT
j_call: TRBJ1-2; v_call: TRBV10-3; clone_size: many; d_call: .; cdr3_aa: CAIKNDSYGYTF; cdr3_nt: TGTGCCATCAAGAACGACAGCTATGGCTACACCTTC
j_call: TRBJ2-7; v_call: TRBV6-2/TRBV6-3; clone_size: many; d_call: .; cdr3_aa: CASRGTGSTYEQYF; cdr3_nt: TGTGCCAGCAGGGGGACGGGGTCAACCTACGAGCAGTACTTC
j_call: TRBJ2-7; v_call: TRBV6-2/TRBV6-3; clone_size: many; d_call: TRBD1; cdr3_aa: CASSYSRDRGPEQYF; cdr3_nt: TGTGCCAGCAGTTACTCGCGGGACAGGGGGCCCGAGCAGTACTTC
j_call: TRBJ1-4; v_call: TRBV20-1; clone_size: many; d_call: TRBD1; cdr3_aa: CSATGGAEEKLFF; cdr3_nt: TGCAGCGCGACAGGGGGCGCGGAGGAAAAACTGTTTTTT
j_call: TRBJ2-7; v_call: TRBV19; clone_size: many; d_call: TRBD1; cdr3_aa: CASSDRGYEQYF; cdr3_nt: TGTGCCAGCAGCGACAGGGGCTACGAGCAGTACTTC
j_call: TRBJ1-2; v_call: TRBV6-2/TRBV6-3; clone_size: many; d_call: .; cdr3_aa: CASSPSPRAWTGYGYTF; cdr3_nt: TGTGCCAGCAGTCCATCCCCCAGGGCCTGGACGGGCTATGGCTACACCTTC
j_call: TRBJ1-4; v_call: TRBV29-1; clone_size: .; d_call: TRBD1; cdr3_aa: CSVRQGTNEKLFF; cdr3_nt: TGCAGCGTTCGACAGGGGACTAATGAAAAACTGTTTTTT
j_call: TRBJ2-7; v_call: TRBV6-2/TRBV6-3; clone_size: many; d_call: .; cdr3_aa: CAITLYEQYF; cdr3_nt: TGTGCCATCACTCTCTACGAGCAGTACTTC
j_call: TRBJ1-3; v_call: TRBV18; clone_size: many; d_call: .; cdr3_aa: CASSPSSSRGRSGNTIYF; cdr3_nt: TGTGCCAGCTCACCATCGTCCAGTAGGGGACGATCAGGAAACACCATATATTTT
j_call: TRBJ2-3; v_call: TRBV20-1; clone_size: many; d_call: .; cdr3_aa: CSASGLRRTDTQYF; cdr3_nt: TGCAGTGCGTCGGGCCTCCGGAGAACAGATACGCAGTATTTT
j_call: TRBJ2-7; v_call: TRBV10-3; clone_size: many; d_call: .; cdr3_aa: CAISIGGDSYEQYF; cdr3_nt: TGTGCCATCAGTATAGGGGGGGACTCCTACGAGCAGTACTTC
j_call: TRBJ2-1; v_call: TRBV5-1; clone_size: few; d_call: .; cdr3_aa: CASSLMDLGEQFF; cdr3_nt: TGCGCCAGCAGCTTGATGGACCTCGGGGAGCAGTTCTTC
j_call: TRBJ2-7; v_call: TRBV9; clone_size: .; d_call: .; cdr3_aa: CASSPRGRDPYEQYF; cdr3_nt: TGTGCCAGCAGCCCCAGGGGAAGAGACCCCTACGAGCAGTACTTC
j_call: TRBJ2-1; v_call: TRBV10-3; clone_size: many; d_call: TRBD2; cdr3_aa: CAITRGAGGLSSYNEQFF; cdr3_nt: TGTGCCATCACCCGAGGAGCGGGGGGGTTAAGCTCCTACAATGAGCAGTTCTTC
j_call: TRBJ2-1; v_call: TRBV20-1; clone_size: many; d_call: .; cdr3_aa: CSASSGSIYNEQFF; cdr3_nt: TGCAGTGCTAGTTCCGGGAGCATCTACAATGAGCAGTTCTTC
j_call: TRBJ1-1; v_call: TRBV5-1; clone_size: many; d_call: .; cdr3_aa: CASSPSADPTEAFF; cdr3_nt: TGCGCCAGCAGCCCTTCGGCCGATCCCACTGAAGCTTTCTTT
j_call: TRBJ2-1; v_call: TRBV2; clone_size: once; d_call: .; cdr3_aa: CASSEAGSEQFF; cdr3_nt: TGTGCCAGCAGTGAAGCGGGATCCGAGCAGTTCTTC
j_call: TRBJ2-7; v_call: TRBV27; clone_size: many; d_call: TRBD1; cdr3_aa: CASSLLGQGGYEQYF; cdr3_nt: TGTGCCAGCAGTTTACTGGGACAGGGAGGCTACGAGCAGTACTTC
j_call: TRBJ2-7; v_call: TRBV20-1; clone_size: many; d_call: TRBD2; cdr3_aa: CSASSGRGEGYEQYF; cdr3_nt: TGCAGTGCCTCTAGCGGGAGGGGTGAGGGCTACGAGCAGTACTTC
j_call: TRBJ2-1; v_call: TRBV14; clone_size: .; d_call: TRBD2; cdr3_aa: CASKGTSGAFDEQFF; cdr3_nt: TGTGCCAGCAAGGGGACTAGCGGGGCATTCGATGAGCAGTTCTTC
j_call: TRBJ2-3; v_call: TRBV20-1; clone_size: .; d_call: TRBD1; cdr3_aa: CSAAGTGRTDTQYF; cdr3_nt: TGCAGTGCTGCCGGGACAGGGAGGACAGATACGCAGTATTTT
j_call: TRBJ2-7; v_call: TRBV29-1; clone_size: few; d_call: .; cdr3_aa: CSVGAVPYEQYF; cdr3_nt: TGCAGCGTTGGAGCAGTTCCCTACGAGCAGTACTTC
j_call: TRBJ2-4; v_call: TRBV7-9; clone_size: .; d_call: .; cdr3_aa: CASTLGGLAKNIQYF; cdr3_nt: TGTGCCAGCACCTTGGGGGGTCTCGCCAAAAACATTCAGTACTTC
j_call: TRBJ1-1; v_call: TRBV5-1; clone_size: few; d_call: TRBD1; cdr3_aa: CASSQGTGRSTEAFF; cdr3_nt: TGCGCCAGCAGCCAAGGGACAGGCCGCTCCACTGAAGCTTTCTTT
j_call: TRBJ2-3; v_call: TRBV6-1; clone_size: .; d_call: TRBD2; cdr3_aa: CASRTSGRPDTQYF; cdr3_nt: TGTGCCAGCCGGACTAGCGGGAGGCCAGATACGCAGTATTTT